This entry lists 2 T cell receptor beta chains sequenced from one sample in a study of blood T cells in healthy people across ages. Using a J-beta primer mix together with a sample-barcoded 5' primer, a second PCR was run for roughly 7 to 11 cycles. TCRdb independently ran MiXCR on the 5' RACE reads; one entry per CDR3 protein. The sample shows approximately 1.5 million distinct CDR3 sequences, approximately 43% of them seen only once. Input material: blood. These receptors all stem from a woman between 18 and 29 years old in good health.

CDR3 sequence: CSAKGAPPTNTEAFF. In DNA form, the CDR3 reads TGCAGTGCTAAAGGGGCCCCCCCCACGAACACTGAAGCTTTCTTT. The chain employs TRBV20-1 and TRBJ1-1, with a tentative D call TRBD1 (5 bases). CDR1 is DFQATT, CDR2 SNEGSKA, per germline (reference sequence). The CDR3 contains 15 residues. V dropped 4 bases and J dropped 1 base, with 16 bases sitting between them.

The V and J genes are TRBV7-2 and TRBJ2-5, with 9 nucleotides matching TRBD2. The CDR3 contains 15 residues. After removal of 5 bases from V and 3 bases from J, the junction contained 7 bases not matched to a gene. CDR1 is SGHTA, CDR2 FQGNSA, per germline. The CDR3 bases are TGTGCCAGCAGCACCGGACTAGCGATCAAAGAGACCCAGTACTTC. Its translation: CASSTGLAIKETQYF.